Given below is one T cell receptor (beta chain) in context. Trimming took 4 bases from V and 2 from J, leaving 8 bases between them. CDR1 SQVTM and CDR2 ANQGSEA come from the germline V gene. The CDR3 contains 13 residues. The data originate from a study of blood T cell repertoires in COVID-19. The wider study: COVID-19 samples collected from the United States, Italy and Spain covered acute and convalescent phases. In each case, the material was cDNA or gDNA derived from T cells, B-cell-depleted T cells, or PBMCs.

In the source study's methods: Researchers report that nucleated cell counts were estimated from reference gene primer amplification. Only in-frame clones appear in the TCRdb table, and some are missing; sequencing was by immunoSEQ multiplex PCR. The V and J calls and clone size were taken over from that table, and D and trimming were inferred from the DNA. The sample consists of about 200,000 clones, about 88% of them appearing once. The rearrangement links TRBV29-1 to TRBJ2-2; tentative D call: TRBD2 (5 bases). The sequencing sample was made of peripheral blood. This receptor was taken from a man aged 18 to 29 with active or convalescent COVID-19. CDR3 nucleotide sequence: TGCAGCGTTGCGACTACCAACACCGGGGAGCTGTTTTTT. Residues: CSVATTNTGELFF.